The rows below give T cell receptor beta chains drawn from one sample of a study of chemoradiotherapy in HPV16-positive cancers. Assay: immunoSEQ multiplex PCR; the TCRdb copy retains only in-frame clones and omits some. The sample holds tens of thousands of clones, roughly nine tenths seen once. The sequencing here drew on blood, taken from a patient who underwent chemoradiotherapy. The receptors come from a human donor with HPV-associated anogenital cancer. The CDR3 runs from the conserved cysteine through the conserved F or W. The D gene is left open where the match is weak. Clone size is not always given. Where it is, it says once, few, many or a class for expanded clones.

clone_size	j_call	v_call	cdr3_length	d_call	cdr3_nt	cdr3_aa
.	TRBJ1-1	TRBV14	13	.	TGTGCCAGCAGCGCACAGGGGAACACTGAAGCTTTCTTT	CASSAQGNTEAFF
.	TRBJ1-1	TRBV9	16	.	TGTGCCAGCAGCGGGGGACTGACAGGAATGAACACTGAAGCTTTCTTT	CASSGGLTGMNTEAFF
.	TRBJ2-7	TRBV9	16	TRBD2	TGTGCCAGCAGCTTGACTAGCGGGGGGGCCGCGTACGAGCAGTACTTC	CASSLTSGGAAYEQYF
.	TRBJ1-4	TRBV5-1	14	TRBD1	TGCGCCAGCAGCCCCGGACAGGGCCCTGAAAAACTGTTTTTT	CASSPGQGPEKLFF
.	TRBJ2-3	TRBV19	18	TRBD2	TGTGCCAGTAGTTTCCTTCTAGCATCTAGCGGGGGGTTAGATACGCAGTATTTT	CASSFLLASSGGLDTQYF
.	TRBJ1-4	TRBV29-1	13	.	TGCAGCGCCTCTACAGGGACGAATGAAAAACTGTTTTTT	CSASTGTNEKLFF
.	TRBJ2-2	TRBV7-8	13	TRBD1	TGTGCCAGCTTAGACAGGGGGCCCGGGGAGCTGTTTTTT	CASLDRGPGELFF
.	TRBJ2-3	TRBV7-3	15	TRBD2	TGTGCCAGCAGCTCCCAAGCGGGGGGGACAGATACGCAGTATTTT	CASSSQAGGTDTQYF
.	TRBJ2-1	TRBV6-5	12	.	TGTGCCAGCAGTACCTTTAACAATGAGCAGTTCTTC	CASSTFNNEQFF
.	TRBJ2-2	TRBV15	17	.	TGTGCCACCAGCAGAGATATCGGGGCCGCGAACACCGGGGAGCTGTTTTTT	CATSRDIGAANTGELFF
.	TRBJ2-3	TRBV19	16	TRBD2	TGTGCCAGTAGTGGACTAGCGGGGGGGTTCACAGATACGCAGTATTTT	CASSGLAGGFTDTQYF
.	TRBJ2-3	TRBV6-5	14	.	TGTGCCAGCAACATAAGGGGGGGCCTCGATACGCAGTATTTT	CASNIRGGLDTQYF
.	TRBJ1-2	TRBV2	13	.	TGTGCCAGCAGCGTTGACAGAGTCTATGGCTACACCTTC	CASSVDRVYGYTF
.	TRBJ1-1	TRBV5-6	15	.	TGTGCCAGCAGCTTCCTTCATTTTAGGGCCGCTGAAGCTTTCTTT	CASSFLHFRAAEAFF
.	TRBJ2-3	TRBV7-3	13	.	TGTGCCAGCAGCCCACTACTAGGAGATACGCAGTATTTT	CASSPLLGDTQYF
.	TRBJ2-7	TRBV5-1	12	.	TGCGCCAGCAGCTTGGGAGGGTACGAGCAGTACTTC	CASSLGGYEQYF
.	TRBJ1-4	TRBV6-5	15	.	TGTGCCAGCAGTTCCCAAGGGGAGGCTAATGAAAAACTGTTTTTT	CASSSQGEANEKLFF
.	TRBJ2-3	TRBV28	15	TRBD2	TGTGCCAGCGGCCCCCCCGCGGGGGGCACAGATACGCAGTATTTT	CASGPPAGGTDTQYF
.	TRBJ1-2	TRBV27	16	TRBD1	TGTGCCAGCAGTTACCAACGACAGGGTTGGGGCTATGGCTACACCTTC	CASSYQRQGWGYGYTF
few	TRBJ1-2	TRBV6-6	11	.	TGTGCCAGCAGTTACCAGGACGGCTACACCTTC	CASSYQDGYTF
.	TRBJ1-5	TRBV18	15	.	TGTGCCAGCTCACCACCGTCCTCGGGAAGGCAGCCCCAGCATTTT	CASSPPSSGRQPQHF
.	TRBJ1-1	TRBV11-3	14	.	TGTGCCAGCAGCTCGGGACGGCAGAACACTGAAGCTTTCTTT	CASSSGRQNTEAFF
.	TRBJ1-1	TRBV11-2	13	.	TGTGCCAGCAGCTTAGGGGCTCCGAGGGAAGCTTTCTTT	CASSLGAPREAFF
.	TRBJ1-5	TRBV7-9	16	TRBD1	TGTGCCAGCGATACTAGTGAGACAGGGTTGGGGCAGCCCCAGCATTTT	CASDTSETGLGQPQHF
.	TRBJ2-5	TRBV25-1	11	.	TGTGCCAGCTCCAGGGGACAGACCCAGTACTTC	CASSRGQTQYF
.	TRBJ1-2	TRBV6-5	16	.	TGTGCCAGCAGTTACTCCGGCAGATCAGCTAACTATGGCTACACCTTC	CASSYSGRSANYGYTF
.	TRBJ2-2	TRBV4-2	15	.	TGTGCCAGCAGCCAAGTCGGGGGGAACACCGGGGAGCTGTTTTTT	CASSQVGGNTGELFF
.	TRBJ2-3	TRBV11-3	12	.	TGTGCCAGCAGCTTACAGGGAGATACGCAGTATTTT	CASSLQGDTQYF
.	TRBJ2-4	TRBV6-5	14	.	TGTGCCAGCAGTCTACGGGGTACAGAAAACATTCAGTACTTC	CASSLRGTENIQYF
.	TRBJ1-6	TRBV27	16	.	TGTGCCAGCAGAGTTGGGGCAGGGGCCCTTAATTCACCCCTCCACTTT	CASRVGAGALNSPLHF
.	TRBJ2-7	TRBV6-5	11	.	TGTGCCAGCAGTTACGGTGGCGAGCAGTACTTC	CASSYGGEQYF
.	TRBJ1-5	TRBV29-1	15	TRBD1	TGCAGCGTTGAAACCGGGACAGATATTGGTCAGCCCCAGCATTTT	CSVETGTDIGQPQHF
.	TRBJ2-7	TRBV7-3	15	.	TGTGCCAGCAGCTTATCCGGGGGGCACTCCTACGAGCAGTACTTC	CASSLSGGHSYEQYF
.	TRBJ1-1	TRBV6-5	11	TRBD1	TGTGCCAGCAGTTCTGGACAGGGAGGTTTCTTT	CASSSGQGGFF
.	TRBJ1-6	TRBV6-5	14	TRBD1	TGTGCCAGCACCTGGGAGGGGGCGAGTTCACCCCTCCACTTT	CASTWEGASSPLHF
.	TRBJ1-3	TRBV5-6	16	.	TGTGCCAGCAGCTTTGGGACGAGGGGCAGAGGAAACACCATATATTTT	CASSFGTRGRGNTIYF
.	TRBJ2-2	TRBV28	14	TRBD2	TGTGCCAGCAAAGGAACTAGCGAAACCGGGGAGCTGTTTTTT	CASKGTSETGELFF
.	TRBJ1-1	TRBV6-5	14	TRBD1	TGTGCCAGCAGTAGATTACAGGGGTCTACTGAAGCTTTCTTT	CASSRLQGSTEAFF
.	TRBJ1-4	TRBV7-2	14	.	TGTGCCAGCAGCTTAGCAGTGACTAATGAAAAACTGTTTTTT	CASSLAVTNEKLFF
.	TRBJ1-1	TRBV7-9	12	.	TGTGCCAGCAGCCCAAGTGGCACTGAAGCTTTCTTT	CASSPSGTEAFF
.	TRBJ1-1	TRBV9	15	.	TGTGCCAGCAGCGTAGCTCAAGGGGGGAACACTGAAGCTTTCTTT	CASSVAQGGNTEAFF
few	TRBJ2-7	TRBV5-6	11	.	TGTGCCAGCAGCGACCGAGGACCCCAGTACTTC	CASSDRGPQYF